This TCR beta chain comes out of a study of blood T cell repertoires in COVID-19. Across the whole study: Italy, Spain and the United States were the sources of the convalescent and acute COVID-19 samples. T cells, B-cell-depleted T cells, or PBMCs provided the cDNA or gDNA that served as material.

The germline gives CDR1 LGHDT, CDR2 YNNKEL (reference sequence). The V gene lost 8 bases and the J gene lost 4 bases, with 8 bases spanning the gap. This CDR3 is 12 amino acids long. As processed by the authors: The assay estimated nucleated cells by amplifying reference gene primers. The protocol was immunoSEQ multiplex PCR, while the TCRdb copy is restricted to in-frame clones and leaves out a portion. The D gene and trimming were derived from the DNA, and the V and J assignments and clone size from that table. This sample has approximately 410,000 clones; about nine tenths occur once, and the top ten carry 1.4% to 1.5%.

V and J are TRBV3-1 (or the pseudogene TRBV3-2) and TRBJ2-2; D perhaps matches TRBD1 (5 bases). The sequence was obtained from a woman in her thirties with active or convalescent COVID-19. The sequencing input was peripheral blood. The CDR3 loop is CASGAPTGELFF. DNA for the CDR3: TGTGCCAGCGGGGCCCCCACCGGGGAGCTGTTTTTT.